One and the same sample provided the 22 T cell receptor beta chains below, sequenced in a study of early T cells in non-severe SARS-CoV-2 infection. TCRdb re-called the 5' RACE reads through MiXCR, storing one row per CDR3 protein. The sample comprises 75,000 to 80,000 distinct CDR3 sequences, approximately 15% of which are singletons, and roughly 2.7% rests with the top ten. What was sequenced was whole blood. Every receptor here comes from an adult who was a healthcare worker with PCR-confirmed SARS-CoV-2 infection or an uninfected control (not recorded which).

This clonotype was seen a handful of times. The rearrangement links TRBV5-1 to TRBJ2-1; 10 bases line up with TRBD2. The V segment lost 7 bases and the J segment 4 bases; nucleotides outside the gene matches: 5. This CDR3 has 14 residues. Germline V gene lookup returns CDR1 SGHRS and CDR2 YFSETQ. The CDR3 protein is CASGSSGGYNEQFF. The CDR3, as DNA: TGCGCCAGCGGCTCTAGCGGGGGATACAATGAGCAGTTCTTC.

This chain connects TRBV12-3 or TRBV12-4 to TRBJ2-7; no clear D gene. V was pared by 2 bases and J by 2 bases, with 10 bases between. This CDR3 region has 14 residues. CDR3 nucleotides: TGTGCCAGCAGTTTACGACCTCCCCCCTACGAGCAGTACTTC. It translates to CASSLRPPPYEQYF.

V is TRBV7-3 and J is TRBJ2-1; D is possibly TRBD2 (5 bases). V was cut by 1 base and J by 7 bases, with 8 bases left in between. The length of the CDR3 is 13 residues. The germline V gene has CDR1 SGHTA and CDR2 FQGTGA. CDR3 bases: TGTGCCAGCAGCTTAAGACTAAGGAATGAGCAGTTCTTC. It encodes CASSLRLRNEQFF.

V gene TRBV29-1 combines with J gene TRBJ2-5; D is unresolved. The CDR3 has 10 amino acids. V lost 4 bases and J lost 4, with 4 bases in between. In germline, CDR1 is SQVTM, CDR2 ANQGSEA. The CDR3 spells CSVGTETQYF. CDR3 nucleotides: TGCAGCGTTGGGACAGAGACCCAGTACTTC. Complete variable domain (other parts from reference TRBV29-1 and TRBJ2-5): SAVISQKPSRDICQRGTSLTIQCQVDSQVTMMFWYRQQPGQSLTLIATANQGSEATYESGFVIDKFPISRPNLTFSTLTVSNMSPEDSSIYLCSVGTETQYFGPGTRLLVL.

The V and J genes are TRBV10-3 and TRBJ2-7; a weak D match, TRBD1 (5 bases). With 11 bases removed from V and 5 bases from J, the gap between germline ends came to 19 bases. The CDR3 runs 13 residues. The germline V gene encodes CDR1 ENHRY and CDR2 SYGVKD. The CDR3, as DNA: TGTGCCGTCCAGCTTCAGGGTAGACACGAGCAGTACTTC. Translating it yields CAVQLQGRHEQYF.

The chain couples TRBV3-1 to TRBJ2-7, with TRBD1 matching over 8 bases. Looked up from germline, CDR1 is LGHDT and CDR2 is YNNKEL (reference sequence). Germline trimming cut 8 bases from V and 4 bases from J; bases unmatched to any gene: 10. This CDR3 has 14 residues. In nucleotides, the CDR3 is TGTGCCAGCTCAATTTGGGACAGGACTTACGAGCAGTACTTC. As protein: CASSIWDRTYEQYF.

V gene TRBV29-1 combines with J gene TRBJ2-2; D is perhaps TRBD1 (5 bases). Trimming left V 6 bases short and J 3 bases short, with 11 bases between. Germline V gene sequence: CDR1 SQVTM, CDR2 ANQGSEA. The CDR3 runs to 13 residues. CDR3 sequence reads: CSVRVGYTGELFF. CDR3 bases: TGCAGCGTCAGGGTAGGGTACACCGGGGAGCTGTTTTTT.

This clonotype was seen a handful of times. This chain joins TRBV11-2 and TRBJ2-2; 11 nucleotides align to TRBD2. The CDR3 consists of 17 residues. J was trimmed by 4 bases and V by 3 bases; bases with no gene match: 7. CDR1 and CDR2 (germline): SGHAT, FQNNGV. The CDR3 DNA reads TGTGCCAGCAGCTTCCCTAGCGGGGGGCCCAGCACCGGGGAGCTGTTTTTT. The encoded protein is CASSFPSGGPSTGELFF.

The table lists this clonotype with a few counts. The CDR3 protein is CASSLTPAGNSPLHF. The CDR3 coding sequence is TGTGCCAGCAGTTTAACCCCGGCGGGGAATTCACCCCTCCACTTT. The chain has TRBV28 and TRBJ1-6; D gene uncertain. The germline gives CDR1 MDHEN, CDR2 SYDVKM. Trimming shortened V by 2 bases and J by 7 bases, and 12 bases separated the two germline ends. CDR3 length: 15 residues.

This clonotype was picked up a small number of times. The chain has TRBV7-3 and TRBJ2-1; D is unresolved. V was trimmed by 4 bases and J by 8 bases, leaving 9 bases between them. The length of the CDR3 is 12 residues. Germline CDR1 and CDR2: SGHTA and FQGTGA. CDR3 DNA: TGTGCCAGCAGCTATACCCGCGATGAGCAGTTCTTC. Its translation: CASSYTRDEQFF.

This chain links TRBV20-1 with TRBJ1-2, with D uncertain. The CDR3 sequence is 16 residues long. The ends were cut back, 1 base at V and 0 bases at J, with 15 bases in the middle. In germline, CDR1 is DFQATT, CDR2 SNEGSKA (reference sequence). The DNA for the CDR3 is TGCAGTGCTAGAGTTCTACTCCTAACAGCTAACTATGGCTACACCTTC. This gives the protein CSARVLLLTANYGYTF.

V gene TRBV7-9 combines with J gene TRBJ2-5, with 7 bases that match TRBD1. The CDR3 contains 13 residues. With V trimmed by 6 bases and J by 2 bases, 3 bases remained unmatched. CDR1 and CDR2 (germline): SEHNR, FQNEAQ (reference sequence). CDR3: CASRNRGQETQYF. CDR3 DNA: TGTGCCAGCAGAAACAGGGGACAAGAGACCCAGTACTTC.

This clonotype has just a few counts. J is TRBJ2-5 and V is TRBV6-1; tentative D call: TRBD1 (5 bases). Trimming removed 5 bases at V and 2 bases at J, with 27 bases between. Germline loops: CDR1 MNHNS, CDR2 SASEGT. The CDR3 consists of 19 residues. CDR3 sequence (DNA): TGTGCCAGCAGTTTCACCAGCGACAGTTCACACTCACGACAAGAGACCCAGTACTTC. As protein: CASSFTSDSSHSRQETQYF.

The chain couples TRBV27 to TRBJ2-7; 9 bases are shared with TRBD1. Per germline, CDR1 MNHEY and CDR2 SMNVEV (reference sequence). The CDR3 extends over 19 amino acids. J gave up 6 bases and V 3 bases, and 21 bases lay outside the gene matches. CDR3 nucleotide sequence: TGTGCCAGCAGTTTTAGGTCACCGGGACAGGGTATGGTGGTACGCGAGCAGTACTTC. Translating gives CASSFRSPGQGMVVREQYF.

This clonotype was found once. This rearrangement joins TRBV10-2 to TRBJ2-3; D is tentatively TRBD1 or TRBD2 (6 bases each). The CDR3 is made up of 13 amino acids. Looked up from germline, CDR1 is WSHSY and CDR2 is SAAADI. Trimming pared 8 bases from V and 6 bases from J, leaving 15 bases between. The CDR3 region has the DNA TGCGCCAGCGCCCCTCGGGGGCACGATACGCAGTATTTT. This translates into CASAPRGHDTQYF.

This clonotype occurred a few times. The V call is TRBV11-2, the J call TRBJ1-2; 8 bases match TRBD1. Trimming cost V 0 bases and J 13 bases; bases outside gene matches: 19. CDR3 size: 17 residues. Germline V gives CDR1 SGHAT, CDR2 FQNNGV. Here the CDR3 DNA reads TGTGCCAGCAGCTTAGAGGGACAGGAGGTATGGCTACGCAGGATCACCTTC. It is translated as CASSLEGQEVWLRRITF.

V is TRBV30 and J is TRBJ1-6; tentative D call: TRBD1 (5 bases). Per the germline V gene, CDR1 is GTSNPN and CDR2 is SVGIG (reference sequence). The CDR3 totals 15 residues. V shed 4 bases and J shed 5 bases, with 15 bases lying between them. DNA for the CDR3: TGTGCCTGGACGTCTTGGGGCTTCAATAATTCACCCCTCCACTTT. This codes for CAWTSWGFNNSPLHF.

Many counts were recorded for this clonotype. This chain uses TRBV29-1 with TRBJ1-2; possibly TRBD1 for D (5 bases). Trimming removed 6 bases at V and 3 bases at J, with 17 bases between. This CDR3 region has 14 residues. Germline CDR1 reads SQVTM; CDR2 reads ANQGSEA. This chain's CDR3 is CSVTGLDLDYGYTF. The DNA for the CDR3 is TGCAGCGTAACAGGTCTCGATCTTGACTATGGCTACACCTTC.

This clonotype was found a few times. In DNA, the CDR3 is TGTGCCAGCTCACCACTGCGGACGGGCCTGGCCACTAATGAAAAACTGTTTTTT. It yields the protein CASSPLRTGLATNEKLFF. The chain recombines TRBV18 with TRBJ1-4; D call uncertain. V shed 1 base and J shed 2 bases, with 17 bases lying between them. CDR1 is KGHSH and CDR2 is LQKENI in the germline V gene. The CDR3 covers 18 residues.

V is TRBV12-3 or TRBV12-4 and J is TRBJ2-7, with D perhaps TRBD1 or TRBD2 (6 bases each). V was trimmed by 5 bases and J by 6 bases, leaving 8 bases between them. This CDR3 comprises 11 residues. CDR3 region: CASSRGLEQYF. CDR3 sequence (DNA): TGTGCCAGCAGTCGGGGGCTCGAGCAGTACTTC.

This clonotype was counted between two and nine times. The genes are TRBV3-1 and TRBJ2-2; 7 bases are shared with TRBD1. Per the germline V gene, CDR1 is LGHDT and CDR2 is YNNKEL (reference sequence). Trimming at V came to 5 bases and at J to 2 bases, leaving 2 bases not matched to a gene. The CDR3 is 14 residues long. CDR3 nucleotide sequence: TGTGCCAGCAGCAACAGGGGAAACACCGGGGAGCTGTTTTTT. Its translation: CASSNRGNTGELFF.

The genes are TRBV5-1 and TRBJ2-7; D is perhaps TRBD2 (5 bases). Trimming stripped 0 bases from V and 2 bases from J, with 12 bases between. This CDR3 comprises 15 residues. CDR1 SGHRS and CDR2 YFSETQ come from the germline V gene. The chain's CDR3 is CASSLASGLTYEQYF. DNA of the CDR3: TGCGCCAGCAGCTTGGCCAGCGGTTTGACCTACGAGCAGTACTTC.